The rows below give T cell receptor beta chains drawn from one sample of a study of control samples from healthy donors and cancer patients. Measured with immunoSEQ multiplex PCR; TCRdb has only the in-frame clones, and not every one. The sample includes over 85,000 clones, roughly nine tenths of them seen just once. What was sequenced was PBMCs. These receptors were taken from a woman in her fifties or sixties with colorectal cancer. Each CDR3 is given with its conserved first and last residue. D genes are given only for firm matches. Size is omitted from some rows. Given values are once, few, many or a class for expanded clones.

CDR3nt: TGTGCCAGTAGTACGGGACAGGGGGGTGCTGAAGCTTTCTTT
CDR3aa: CASSTGQGGAEAFF
v_gene: TRBV19
d_gene: TRBD1
j_gene: TRBJ1-1
abundance: NA

CDR3nt: TGTGCCAGCAGCCTGGGTTCCCGGGGAGCCCAGTACTTC
CDR3aa: CASSLGSRGAQYF
v_gene: TRBV6-5
d_gene: NA
j_gene: TRBJ2-5
abundance: NA

CDR3nt: TGTGCCAGCAGCGCCTGGTGGGAGGATACGCAGTATTTT
CDR3aa: CASSAWWEDTQYF
v_gene: TRBV9
d_gene: NA
j_gene: TRBJ2-3
abundance: NA

CDR3nt: TGTGCCAGCAGGGCACCTAACTATGGCTACACCTTC
CDR3aa: CASRAPNYGYTF
v_gene: TRBV6-5
d_gene: NA
j_gene: TRBJ1-2
abundance: few

CDR3nt: TGTGCCAGCAGCTTAAAGGGGGTGTATTCCTACAATGAGCAGTTCTTC
CDR3aa: CASSLKGVYSYNEQFF
v_gene: TRBV7-9
d_gene: NA
j_gene: TRBJ2-1
abundance: NA

CDR3nt: TGCGCCAGCAGCTTGGATACGGGCCTGGGGACTGAAGCTTTCTTT
CDR3aa: CASSLDTGLGTEAFF
v_gene: TRBV5-1
d_gene: NA
j_gene: TRBJ1-1
abundance: NA

CDR3nt: TGTGCCAGCAGCTTACAGACAGGAGCTAGGGGTGGCTACACCTTC
CDR3aa: CASSLQTGARGGYTF
v_gene: TRBV7-2
d_gene: NA
j_gene: TRBJ1-2
abundance: NA

CDR3nt: TGTGCCAGTAGTATAGTCCGGGCCAGGCTTTCCTACAATGAGCAGTTCTTC
CDR3aa: CASSIVRARLSYNEQFF
v_gene: TRBV19
d_gene: NA
j_gene: TRBJ2-1
abundance: NA

CDR3nt: TGCGCCAGCAGCTTGTTGGCAGGGAGGGGTGAGACCCAGTACTTC
CDR3aa: CASSLLAGRGETQYF
v_gene: TRBV5-1
d_gene: TRBD2
j_gene: TRBJ2-5
abundance: NA

CDR3nt: TGTGCCAGCAGCTCCGGGACAGAGCGATTCCACGTTGCAACTAATGAAAAACTGTTTTTT
CDR3aa: CASSSGTERFHVATNEKLFF
v_gene: TRBV13
d_gene: TRBD1
j_gene: TRBJ1-4
abundance: NA

CDR3nt: TGTGCCAGCAGCTTAAGGAGCGGGGAAGGGGGGGAGCTGTTTTTT
CDR3aa: CASSLRSGEGGELFF
v_gene: TRBV7-2
d_gene: TRBD2
j_gene: TRBJ2-2
abundance: NA

CDR3nt: TGTGCCAGCATTAAGGCGGGGGGCTTAGGCACTGAAGCTTTCTTT
CDR3aa: CASIKAGGLGTEAFF
v_gene: TRBV14
d_gene: NA
j_gene: TRBJ1-1
abundance: NA

CDR3nt: TGTGCCAGCAGCCAAGAAGTCTCAATGGGGACCCAGTACTTC
CDR3aa: CASSQEVSMGTQYF
v_gene: TRBV3-1/TRBV3-2
d_gene: NA
j_gene: TRBJ2-5
abundance: few

CDR3nt: TGTGCCAGCAGCTTCGGACTAGGGCAAGAGACCCAGTACTTC
CDR3aa: CASSFGLGQETQYF
v_gene: TRBV5-4
d_gene: TRBD2
j_gene: TRBJ2-5
abundance: NA

CDR3nt: TGTGCCATCAGTGAGTCAGGGCGAAACACCATATATTTT
CDR3aa: CAISESGRNTIYF
v_gene: TRBV10-3
d_gene: NA
j_gene: TRBJ1-3
abundance: NA

CDR3nt: TGTGCCAGCAGCTACAGGGGGCTCTCTGGAAACACCATATATTTT
CDR3aa: CASSYRGLSGNTIYF
v_gene: TRBV6-5
d_gene: TRBD1
j_gene: TRBJ1-3
abundance: few

CDR3nt: TGCAGCGTGCGGGGGCCAAGCACAGATACGCAGTATTTT
CDR3aa: CSVRGPSTDTQYF
v_gene: TRBV29-1
d_gene: NA
j_gene: TRBJ2-3
abundance: NA

CDR3nt: TGCGCCAGCAGCTTGGGGACAACTAACTATGGCTACACCTTC
CDR3aa: CASSLGTTNYGYTF
v_gene: TRBV5-1
d_gene: NA
j_gene: TRBJ1-2
abundance: NA

CDR3nt: TGTGCCAGCAGTGACTCGGGGGAATCCTATAATTCACCCCTCCACTTT
CDR3aa: CASSDSGESYNSPLHF
v_gene: TRBV6-4
d_gene: NA
j_gene: TRBJ1-6
abundance: NA

CDR3nt: TGTGCCAGCAGCCGAGAAGGACAGGGCCTGACCGGGGAGCTGTTTTTT
CDR3aa: CASSREGQGLTGELFF
v_gene: TRBV4-2
d_gene: TRBD1
j_gene: TRBJ2-2
abundance: NA

CDR3nt: TGTGCCAGCAGCTTAGTGGGACAGGGAAACACCATATATTTT
CDR3aa: CASSLVGQGNTIYF
v_gene: TRBV7-2
d_gene: TRBD1
j_gene: TRBJ1-3
abundance: NA

CDR3nt: TGTGCCAGCAGCCAATTCTACAATGAGCAGTTCTTC
CDR3aa: CASSQFYNEQFF
v_gene: TRBV3-1/TRBV3-2
d_gene: NA
j_gene: TRBJ2-1
abundance: NA

CDR3nt: TGTGCCATCAGTGAGTCTAGTTCGACTAGCTCCTACAATGAGCAGTTCTTC
CDR3aa: CAISESSSTSSYNEQFF
v_gene: TRBV10-3
d_gene: NA
j_gene: TRBJ2-1
abundance: once

CDR3nt: TGTGCCAGTAGTCCCGCCGGGGCGGGAGGCTACACCTTC
CDR3aa: CASSPAGAGGYTF
v_gene: TRBV19
d_gene: NA
j_gene: TRBJ1-2
abundance: NA

CDR3nt: TGTGCCAGCAGCCCTGTGGAGGGTTCTTTCAATGAGCAGTTCTTC
CDR3aa: CASSPVEGSFNEQFF
v_gene: TRBV3-1/TRBV3-2
d_gene: NA
j_gene: TRBJ2-1
abundance: NA

CDR3nt: TGTGCCAGCAAGCCGACGGGGAACACCGGGGAGCTGTTTTTT
CDR3aa: CASKPTGNTGELFF
v_gene: TRBV6-5
d_gene: NA
j_gene: TRBJ2-2
abundance: NA

CDR3nt: TGTGCCAGCAGTTCTGGGGGCAAGGATACGCAGTATTTT
CDR3aa: CASSSGGKDTQYF
v_gene: TRBV6-5
d_gene: NA
j_gene: TRBJ2-3
abundance: NA

CDR3nt: TGTGCCAGCAGTCCTGACAGGGACCGTGGAAACACCATATATTTT
CDR3aa: CASSPDRDRGNTIYF
v_gene: TRBV6-5
d_gene: TRBD1
j_gene: TRBJ1-3
abundance: NA

CDR3nt: TGTGCCAGCAGCCAAGCCAGCCTACAGGGGAGGAATGGCTACACCTTC
CDR3aa: CASSQASLQGRNGYTF
v_gene: TRBV3-1/TRBV3-2
d_gene: TRBD1
j_gene: TRBJ1-2
abundance: NA

CDR3nt: TGTGCCTGGAGTCCGGGACAGGGGGCCGAAAAACTGTTTTTT
CDR3aa: CAWSPGQGAEKLFF
v_gene: TRBV30
d_gene: TRBD1
j_gene: TRBJ1-4
abundance: NA

CDR3nt: TGTGCCAGCAGCCTTCAGGGGGCCACTGAAGCTTTCTTT
CDR3aa: CASSLQGATEAFF
v_gene: TRBV6-2/TRBV6-3
d_gene: TRBD1
j_gene: TRBJ1-1
abundance: NA

CDR3nt: TGCGCCAGCAGCCCCGGACAGGGGGCTTTCTTT
CDR3aa: CASSPGQGAFF
v_gene: TRBV5-1
d_gene: TRBD1
j_gene: TRBJ1-1
abundance: NA

CDR3nt: TGTGCCAGCAGCTTTGAGGGGGCTGGGGCCAACGTCCTGACTTTC
CDR3aa: CASSFEGAGANVLTF
v_gene: TRBV7-3
d_gene: NA
j_gene: TRBJ2-6
abundance: NA

CDR3nt: TGTGCCAGCAGCGTAGACAGCATTACCTCCTATAATTCACCCCTCCACTTT
CDR3aa: CASSVDSITSYNSPLHF
v_gene: TRBV9
d_gene: NA
j_gene: TRBJ1-6
abundance: NA

CDR3nt: TGTGCCAGCAGTTACGGGCCGAACACTGAAGCTTTCTTT
CDR3aa: CASSYGPNTEAFF
v_gene: TRBV6-5
d_gene: NA
j_gene: TRBJ1-1
abundance: NA

CDR3nt: TGTGCCAGCAGCTCAGGGCCAACTAATGAAAAACTGTTTTTT
CDR3aa: CASSSGPTNEKLFF
v_gene: TRBV7-9
d_gene: NA
j_gene: TRBJ1-4
abundance: NA

CDR3nt: TGTGCCAGTAGTATGACAGGTTACCAAGCTTTCTTT
CDR3aa: CASSMTGYQAFF
v_gene: TRBV19
d_gene: NA
j_gene: TRBJ1-1
abundance: once

CDR3nt: TGTGCCAGCAGCCGGGGTTACGCAGATTCACCCCTCCACTTT
CDR3aa: CASSRGYADSPLHF
v_gene: TRBV7-2
d_gene: NA
j_gene: TRBJ1-6
abundance: NA

CDR3nt: TGTGCCAGCAGTTACCTCAGGGAGGGTGGGGAGCAGTTCTTC
CDR3aa: CASSYLREGGEQFF
v_gene: TRBV6-5
d_gene: TRBD2
j_gene: TRBJ2-1
abundance: NA

CDR3nt: TGTGCCACCAGCATTGGGTTAGAAGGTGAAAAACTGTTTTTT
CDR3aa: CATSIGLEGEKLFF
v_gene: TRBV15
d_gene: NA
j_gene: TRBJ1-4
abundance: NA

CDR3nt: TGTGCCAGCAGCCGCAGGGGGCAGAGGGAGACCCAGTACTTC
CDR3aa: CASSRRGQRETQYF
v_gene: TRBV7-2
d_gene: TRBD1
j_gene: TRBJ2-5
abundance: NA

CDR3nt: TGTGCCAGCAGGACTAGCGGGGGTGTAGATACGCAGTATTTT
CDR3aa: CASRTSGGVDTQYF
v_gene: TRBV6-5
d_gene: TRBD2
j_gene: TRBJ2-3
abundance: NA